This T cell receptor (beta chain) emerged from a study of OX40 agonist ivuxolimab in advanced cancers. At the level of the study: Ivuxolimab is a fully human IgG2 antibody that activates OX40 (CD134). A mean age of around 63 years, range about 20 to 79, was recorded, and about 83% were male.

Trimming took 1 base from V and 6 from J; bases not matched to a gene: 6. Germline lookup yields CDR1 SGHRS and CDR2 YFSETQ. The CDR3 extends over 14 amino acids. Patients were excluded for autoimmune disease history or systemic immunosuppression. Study observations and caveats: Clonal expansion from baseline to week 6 occurred in both CD4+ and CD8+ T cells.

Assay: immunoSEQ multiplex PCR; the TCRdb copy retains only in-frame clones and omits some. Counted here are more than 50,000 clones, 91% occurring once; the ten biggest clones make up 10% to 15%. This clone was detected once. Its antigen is still unknown. Here the sequenced sample was CD4+ or CD8+ T cells sorted from blood, taken in a trial of the OX40 agonist ivuxolimab. V and J are TRBV5-1 and TRBJ1-1; TRBD1 aligns across 7 bases. This TCR was sampled from an adult with an advanced solid tumor such as melanoma, head and neck, liver or kidney cancer. Here the CDR3 reads CASSLIQGGAEAFF. The CDR3, as DNA: TGCGCCAGCAGCTTGATTCAGGGGGGAGCTGAAGCTTTCTTT.